A selection of T cell receptor beta chains follows, all from one sample in a study of CD8+CD57+ T cells in acquired aplastic anemia. Using its own MiXCR run on the reads, TCRdb lists one record per CDR3 protein. The repertoire holds around 430,000 distinct CDR3 sequences, with around a third as singletons. Sequencing was carried out using sorted CD4+, CD8+, or CD8+CD57+ T cells (not recorded which) from PBMCs. Receptors originate from a human donor with aplastic anemia. Each CDR3 is given with its conserved first and last residue. A D gene is named only where the DNA matches it firmly. Some rows mark clone size as missing; the rest say once, few, many or name a class of expanded clone.

j_call	v_call	d_call	clone_size	cdr3_aa	cdr3_nt
TRBJ2-7	TRBV7-3	TRBD1	many	CASSLETGGTYEQYF	TGTGCCAGCAGCTTAGAGACAGGGGGCACCTACGAGCAGTACTTC
TRBJ2-7	TRBV29-1	-	-	CSGQERGGSYEQYF	TGCAGCGGGCAGGAGAGGGGAGGCTCCTACGAGCAGTACTTC
TRBJ1-5	TRBV6-1	-	-	CASERGTQPQHF	TGTGCCAGCGAAAGGGGGACCCAGCCCCAGCATTTT
TRBJ2-3	TRBV25-1	-	-	CASSDLADTQYF	TGTGCCAGCAGTGATTTGGCAGATACGCAGTATTTT
TRBJ2-7	TRBV19	TRBD1	many	CATSLTGVPYEQYF	TGTGCCACCTCACTAACAGGGGTCCCCTACGAGCAGTACTTC
TRBJ2-7	TRBV10-3	TRBD1	many	CAISLQTGISEQYF	TGTGCCATCAGCCTCCAGACAGGGATCAGCGAGCAGTACTTC
TRBJ2-5	TRBV7-6	TRBD1	-	CASSLARQGGQYF	TGTGCCAGCAGCTTAGCGCGACAGGGGGGCCAGTACTTC
TRBJ1-5	TRBV10-2	-	once	CASNRASNQPQHF	TGCGCCAGCAACCGGGCTAGCAATCAGCCCCAGCATTTT
TRBJ1-1	TRBV2	-	-	CASRESGSATEAFF	TGTGCCAGCAGGGAATCAGGGTCTGCCACTGAAGCTTTCTTT
TRBJ2-7	TRBV25-1	TRBD2	-	CASSLAPAGSYEQYF	TGTGCCAGCAGCTTAGCCCCAGCGGGGTCCTACGAGCAGTACTTC
TRBJ2-1	TRBV9	-	-	CASSVSGVREQFF	TGTGCCAGCAGCGTAAGTGGGGTCCGTGAGCAGTTCTTC
TRBJ2-7	TRBV6-5	-	-	CASSYSLGRYYEQYF	TGTGCCAGCAGTTACTCTCTTGGACGGTACTACGAGCAGTACTTC
TRBJ1-2	TRBV11-2	-	many	CASSPNTGTAGYGYTF	TGTGCCAGCAGCCCAAATACAGGGACCGCTGGCTATGGCTACACCTTC
TRBJ1-3	TRBV20-1	TRBD1	-	CSARDLSGGRNIIYF	TGCAGTGCTAGAGATCTTTCAGGGGGGAGAAACATCATATATTTT
TRBJ1-1	TRBV19	TRBD1	many	CASSPRGGTEAFF	TGTGCCAGTAGTCCCAGGGGGGGGACTGAAGCTTTCTTT
TRBJ1-6	TRBV10-3	TRBD1	-	CAHQDLRGRNSPLHF	TGTGCCCACCAGGACCTTAGGGGGCGGAATTCACCCCTCCACTTT
TRBJ1-1	TRBV11-2	-	-	CASSLNDEIEAFF	TGTGCCAGCAGCTTAAACGACGAAATTGAAGCTTTCTTT
TRBJ2-5	TRBV7-9	-	many	CASSRGGGRQETQYF	TGTGCCAGCAGCCGAGGGGGGGGTCGGCAAGAGACCCAGTACTTC
TRBJ2-7	TRBV5-6	TRBD1	many	CASSSGQIYEQYF	TGTGCCAGCAGCTCGGGACAGATCTACGAGCAGTACTTC
TRBJ1-2	TRBV24-1	-	few	CATSDGGWSGNTF	TGTGCCACCAGTGATGGGGGATGGTCTGGAAACACCTTC
TRBJ2-7	TRBV19	-	-	CASSIKFGLAQSSYEQYF	TGTGCCAGTAGTATAAAGTTCGGACTGGCCCAGAGCTCCTACGAGCAGTACTTC
TRBJ1-6	TRBV6-9	-	few	CASSYSGRGNNSPLHF	TGTGCCAGCAGTTATTCCGGACGGGGTAATAATTCACCCCTCCACTTT
TRBJ2-7	TRBV15	-	once	CASQHKISPLYEQYF	TGTGCCAGCCAACACAAAATATCCCCCCTATACGAGCAGTACTTC
TRBJ2-5	TRBV25-1	-	many	CASSRHGDTQETQYF	TGTGCCAGCAGTCGACATGGGGACACCCAAGAGACCCAGTACTTC
TRBJ1-3	TRBV9	-	-	CASSPFRGGNTIYF	TGTGCCAGCAGCCCTTTCAGGGGCGGAAACACCATATATTTT
TRBJ1-2	TRBV11-1	-	-	CASSLAEGGGNYGYTF	TGTGCCAGCAGCTTAGCCGAGGGAGGGGGAAACTATGGCTACACCTTC
TRBJ1-3	TRBV15	-	many	CATSSGTPGNTIYF	TGTGCCACCAGCAGCGGGACACCCGGAAACACCATATATTTT
TRBJ1-2	TRBV7-9	-	many	CASSLAQGYGYTF	TGTGCCAGCAGCTTAGCGCAAGGTTATGGCTACACCTTC
TRBJ1-4	TRBV10-3	TRBD1	many	CAISRDRGGEKLFF	TGTGCCATCAGCAGGGACAGGGGGGGCGAAAAACTGTTTTTT
TRBJ1-5	TRBV4-3	-	many	CASSQDFELPQHF	TGCGCCAGCAGCCAAGATTTCGAACTGCCCCAGCATTTT
TRBJ2-7	TRBV29-1	TRBD1	once	CSVPDRETYEQYF	TGCAGCGTCCCGGACAGGGAGACCTACGAGCAGTACTTC
TRBJ1-5	TRBV6-5	-	-	CASSFRGASNQPQHF	TGTGCCAGCAGTTTCCGAGGCGCTAGCAATCAGCCCCAGCATTTT
TRBJ2-1	TRBV7-6	TRBD1	many	CASSWTGGNEQFF	TGTGCCAGCAGCTGGACAGGGGGCAATGAGCAGTTCTTC
TRBJ1-6	TRBV10-2	-	-	CASSESNSPLHF	TGCGCCAGCAGTGAGTCAAATTCACCCCTCCACTTT
TRBJ2-5	TRBV24-1	TRBD2	-	CATSPSGGAGKTQYF	TGTGCCACCAGCCCTAGCGGGGGGGCAGGGAAGACCCAGTACTTC
TRBJ2-3	TRBV5-6	TRBD1	-	CATFSEAGGSGDTQYF	TGTGCCACCTTCTCGGAGGCAGGGGGCTCTGGAGATACGCAGTATTTT
TRBJ1-3	TRBV5-1	TRBD1	-	CASSLGQGQAGNTIYF	TGCGCCAGCAGCTTGGGACAGGGCCAAGCTGGAAACACCATATATTTT
TRBJ1-5	TRBV15	-	-	CATSSAGLNQPQHF	TGTGCCACCAGCAGCGCCGGACTCAATCAGCCCCAGCATTTT
TRBJ1-2	TRBV7-6	-	many	CASSLGAGAGNYGYTF	TGTGCCAGCAGCTTAGGGGCAGGGGCGGGAAACTATGGCTACACCTTC
TRBJ1-3	TRBV19	-	many	CASSIQLVGDTIYF	TGTGCCAGTAGTATACAGTTGGTTGGCGACACCATATATTTT
TRBJ2-7	TRBV18	-	-	CASSPNPGGPFTYEQYF	TGTGCCAGCTCACCAAATCCTGGGGGTCCATTTACCTACGAGCAGTACTTC
TRBJ1-2	TRBV5-1	-	few	CASSRDGENYGYTF	TGCGCCAGCAGCAGGGACGGGGAAAACTATGGCTACACCTTC
TRBJ1-1	TRBV11-2	TRBD1	few	CASSLRPRDREVAEAFF	TGTGCCAGCAGCTTGAGGCCAAGGGACAGGGAAGTTGCTGAAGCTTTCTTT
TRBJ2-2	TRBV29-1	-	many	CSVRYVTNTGELFF	TGCAGCGTCCGGTATGTAACGAACACCGGGGAGCTGTTTTTT
TRBJ1-2	TRBV25-1	-	-	CASSAPPGGNYGYTF	TGTGCCAGCAGCGCTCCTCCGGGGGGGAACTATGGCTACACCTTC
TRBJ1-1	TRBV19	-	many	CASSTTVRGTEAFF	TGTGCCAGTAGTACGACCGTGAGGGGCACTGAAGCTTTCTTT
TRBJ2-7	TRBV20-1	TRBD2	many	CSACPGREGFLTQYF	TGCAGTGCTTGCCCCGGTCGGGAGGGCTTCTTAACGCAGTACTTC
TRBJ2-7	TRBV20-1	TRBD1	-	CSAEPTGGTYEQYF	TGCAGTGCTGAACCGACAGGGGGCACCTACGAGCAGTACTTC
TRBJ2-1	TRBV25-1	TRBD2	-	CASRDRAGGGYNEQFF	TGTGCCAGCAGAGATCGGGCGGGAGGGGGATACAATGAGCAGTTCTTC
TRBJ2-1	TRBV27	TRBD2	-	CASSPRLAGIHNEQFF	TGTGCCAGCAGTCCCCGACTAGCGGGAATTCACAATGAGCAGTTCTTC
TRBJ2-5	TRBV2	-	-	CASSENVPQNQETQYF	TGTGCCAGCAGTGAAAACGTCCCCCAGAACCAAGAGACCCAGTACTTC
TRBJ2-5	TRBV6-2/TRBV6-3	TRBD2	-	CASSDSGTSGGSQYF	TGTGCCAGCAGTGATTCCGGGACTAGTGGAGGGTCCCAGTACTTC
TRBJ2-5	TRBV7-6	-	many	CASSWGRETQYF	TGTGCCAGCAGCTGGGGTCGGGAGACCCAGTACTTC